Presented here are 11 T cell receptor beta chains from one specimen sequenced in a study of blood T cell repertoires in COVID-19 (dated by TCRdb to 2018 to 2020). Libraries came from the immunoSEQ multiplex PCR assay. Not all clones reach the TCRdb copy of this immuneACCESS table, which keeps in-frame sequences only. Checked studies attribute under half of the gap to unresolved V genes and leave the rest unexplained. Present in this sample are under 300,000 clones, around 86% of which were seen just once. The ten largest clonotypes hold under 9% of the sample. The sample comprised peripheral blood. Every receptor here comes from a woman in her 70s with active or convalescent COVID-19.

The chain links TRBV19 to TRBJ2-3; 7 nucleotides match TRBD1. CDR1 is LNHDA and CDR2 is SQIVND in the germline V gene (reference sequence). V lost 10 bases and J lost 3; bases outside the gene matches: 7. The CDR3 runs 13 residues. CDR3 sequence (DNA): TGTGCCACGTCCCAGGGGGTGACAGATACGCAGTATTTT. Protein sequence: CATSQGVTDTQYF.

J is TRBJ1-1 and V is TRBV3-1 (or the pseudogene TRBV3-2); D gene uncertain. CDR3 size: 15 residues. Germline loops: CDR1 LGHDT, CDR2 YNNKEL (reference sequence). Trimming stripped 0 bases from V and 0 bases from J, with 8 bases between. In nucleotides, the CDR3 is TGTGCCAGCAGCCAAGATCACTCGTTGAACACTGAAGCTTTCTTT. Translation: CASSQDHSLNTEAFF.

The chain employs TRBV7-9 and TRBJ1-1; D unresolved. Trimming took off 3 bases at V and 1 base at J, with 12 bases between the two ends. The CDR3 is 15 residues long. Germline V gene lookup returns CDR1 SEHNR and CDR2 FQNEAQ (reference sequence). The CDR3 region is CASSLEANWNTEAFF. The CDR3 coding sequence is TGTGCCAGCAGCTTGGAGGCAAATTGGAACACTGAAGCTTTCTTT.

This chain joins TRBV5-1 and TRBJ2-1; TRBD1 is a possible D gene (7 bases). V dropped 0 bases and J dropped 5 bases, with 12 bases sitting between them. Per the germline V gene, CDR1 is SGHRS and CDR2 is YFSETQ. The CDR3 totals 15 residues. The CDR3 sequence is CASSLGGGGDNEQFF. DNA for the CDR3: TGCGCCAGCAGCTTGGGAGGGGGCGGGGACAATGAGCAGTTCTTC.

The rearrangement joins TRBV5-1 to TRBJ1-3, with D hard to call. Trimming cost V 4 bases and J 4 bases, with 15 bases left between them. CDR3 size: 15 residues. The germline V gene encodes CDR1 SGHRS and CDR2 YFSETQ. CDR3: CASSHNGPYGNTIYF. CDR3 bases: TGCGCCAGCAGCCACAATGGGCCCTACGGAAACACCATATATTTT.

The rearrangement links TRBV7-2 to TRBJ2-2, with D hard to call. The CDR3 spans 13 residues. The V and J ends lost 4 bases and 5 bases respectively, with 8 bases between them. Germline CDR1 SGHTA, CDR2 FQGNSA. The CDR3 nucleotides are TGTGCCAGCAGCTCAGATATAACCGGGGAGCTGTTTTTT. This codes for CASSSDITGELFF.

The chain couples TRBV5-1 to TRBJ2-7; possibly TRBD2 for D (5 bases). Trimming removed 0 bases from V and 3 bases from J, with 13 bases in between. The CDR3 is 15 amino acids. Germline V gene sequence: CDR1 SGHRS, CDR2 YFSETQ. The CDR3 DNA follows: TGCGCCAGCAGCTTGGGGTCGGGGTCGGGCTACGAGCAGTACTTC. The encoded protein is CASSLGSGSGYEQYF.

The chain couples TRBV5-6 to TRBJ1-6; D uncertain. The CDR3 runs 15 residues. V was trimmed by 0 bases and J by 7 bases, leaving 11 bases between them. The germline V gene has CDR1 SGHDT and CDR2 YYEEEE. The chain's CDR3 is CASSLVATLNSPLHF. In DNA form, the CDR3 reads TGTGCCAGCAGCTTGGTTGCTACCCTAAATTCACCCCTCCACTTT.

This clone occurred once. The chain combines TRBV16 with TRBJ1-2; D is ambiguous. Trimming pared 2 bases from V and 2 bases from J, leaving 12 bases between. The CDR3 extends over 15 amino acids. Germline V gene lookup returns CDR1 KGHSY and CDR2 FQNENV. DNA for the CDR3: TGTGCCAGCAGCCAAAAACACAGTCTCAACTATGGCTACACCTTC. Protein product: CASSQKHSLNYGYTF.

The V gene is TRBV2, the J gene TRBJ2-7; weak D call: TRBD2 (5 bases). The V gene's germline CDR1 is SNHLY and CDR2 FYNNEI. Trimming left V 7 bases short and J 4 bases short, with 23 bases between. The CDR3 totals 16 residues. Written as DNA, the CDR3 is TGTGCCAGCACCCAAGGACCGGACTTAAGCAAATACGAGCAGTACTTC. Translation: CASTQGPDLSKYEQYF.

The chain employs TRBV19 and TRBJ1-4; D is uncertain. Germline V gene lookup returns CDR1 LNHDA and CDR2 SQIVND (reference sequence). V dropped 7 bases and J dropped 7 bases, with 22 bases sitting between them. The CDR3 covers 16 residues. The CDR3: CASKVATPVIGEKLFF. In nucleotides, the CDR3 is TGTGCCAGTAAAGTCGCGACTCCAGTAATCGGTGAAAAACTGTTTTTT.